The 21 T cell receptor beta chains reported below all come from one sample, sequenced in a study of vaccination and CD4 T cells after COVID-19. No antigens are known for them. This sample's treatment: roughly 10-day PBMC culture with coronavirus spike peptide pools or control peptides (ViraFEST assay). Pre-COVID-19 pandemic sampling (2011-2018) yielded the unexposed donor's CD4+ T cells. Scientists ran DNA taken from cultured CD4+ T cells through the Oncomine TCR Beta short-read assay for sequencing. TCRdb fed the PCR reads into MiXCR, producing one record per CDR3 protein. The sample records several thousand distinct CDR3 sequences, roughly 50% being singletons. The specimen sequenced was CD4+ T cells from blood, cultured in vitro. Receptors were obtained from a human donor in good health.

The table lists this clonotype with a few counts. The J gene is TRBJ1-6, the V gene TRBV20-1, with D uncertain. Germline-derived CDR1 and CDR2 are DFQATT and SNEGSKA (reference sequence). The CDR3 spans 17 residues. V shed 6 bases and J shed 6 bases, with 24 bases lying between them. CDR3 in amino acids: CSAQHYFNTASNSPLHF. CDR3 nucleotide sequence: TGCAGTGCCCAACATTACTTTAATACAGCAAGTAATTCACCCCTCCACTTT.

This clonotype was detected only a few times. The chain recombines TRBV6-2 or TRBV6-3 with TRBJ1-2; D not resolved. This CDR3 spans 11 amino acids. V gave up 6 bases and J gave up 6 bases, with 8 bases separating them. Germline V gene data show CDR1 as MNHEY and CDR2 as SVGEGT. The CDR3 DNA follows: TGTGCCAGCAGCCCAGGAAATGGCTACACCTTC. Translated: CASSPGNGYTF.

In its sample, this clonotype was seen a few times. The rearrangement links TRBV5-1 to TRBJ1-1; weak D call: TRBD1 (5 bases). V gave up 0 bases and J gave up 3 bases, with 9 bases separating them. The V gene's germline CDR1 is SGHRS and CDR2 YFSETQ. CDR3 length: 14 amino acids. The CDR3 protein is CASSLGGRDTEAFF. CDR3 nucleotide sequence: TGCGCCAGCAGCTTGGGGGGCAGGGACACTGAAGCTTTCTTT.

The V call is TRBV7-6, the J call TRBJ2-2, with TRBD2 matching 10 bases. Germline V gene data show CDR1 as SGHVS and CDR2 as FNYEAQ. The CDR3 spans 15 residues. V was pared by 5 bases and J by 1 base, with 1 base of the junction left unmatched. The chain's CDR3 is CASSRTSGNTGELFF. CDR3 sequence (DNA): TGTGCCAGCAGCCGGACTAGCGGGAACACCGGGGAGCTGTTTTTT. The full variable domain, its missing parts supplied by reference TRBV7-6 and TRBJ2-2, is GAGVSQSPRYKVTKRGQDVALRCDPISGHVSLYWYRQALGQGPEFLTYFNYEAQQDKSGLPNDRFSAERPEGSISTLTIQRTEQRDSAMYRCASSRTSGNTGELFFGEGSRLTVL.

The chain couples TRBV7-9 to TRBJ2-2, with 9 bases identical to TRBD2. CDR3 size: 17 residues. The ends lost 2 bases at V and 5 bases at J; junction bases unmatched: 9. Germline values: CDR1 SEHNR, CDR2 FQNEAQ (reference sequence). The CDR3 DNA is TGTGCCAGCAGCTTAACGGCCCTAGCGGGACCAACCGGGGAGCTGTTTTTT. It is translated as CASSLTALAGPTGELFF.

The chain links TRBV9 to TRBJ2-7; 7 nucleotides agree with TRBD2. Germline loops: CDR1 SGDLS, CDR2 YYNGEE. Trimming took 1 base from V and 2 from J; bases not matched to a gene: 3. The CDR3 sequence is 14 residues long. The CDR3 DNA follows: TGTGCCAGCAGCGTACACGCGGGGGCCTACGAGCAGTACTTC. Its protein product is CASSVHAGAYEQYF.

The chain recombines TRBV7-2 with TRBJ2-1, with TRBD1 matching 10 bases. Looked up from germline, CDR1 is SGHTA and CDR2 is FQGNSA. CDR3 size: 14 residues. V shed 6 bases and J 7 bases; nucleotides not matched to a gene: 6. In DNA, the CDR3 is TGTGCCAGCAGACGACAGGGGGCGCATAATGAGCAGTTCTTC. Translation gives CASRRQGAHNEQFF.

The rearrangement uses TRBV5-1 and TRBJ1-2; TRBD1 might be the D (5 bases). CDR3 length: 13 amino acids. Germline assignment: CDR1 SGHRS and CDR2 YFSETQ. V was trimmed by 0 bases and J by 8 bases, leaving 11 bases between them. CDR3 sequence (DNA): TGCGCCAGCAGCTTGGCCCAGGGTGGAGGCTACACCTTC. The encoded protein is CASSLAQGGGYTF.

The table lists this clonotype with a few counts. The gene calls are TRBV20-1 and TRBJ1-2, with D unclear. Germline V gene lookup returns CDR1 DFQATT and CDR2 SNEGSKA (reference sequence). V gave up 0 bases and J gave up 8 bases, with 13 bases separating them. This CDR3 is built from 13 residues. As DNA, the CDR3 is TGCAGTGCTAGAGATGGCCGGCAGGACGGCTACACCTTC. Translation gives CSARDGRQDGYTF.

This clonotype was observed a handful of times. This chain links TRBV15 with TRBJ1-1; maybe TRBD1 (5 bases). Per the germline V gene, CDR1 is LNHNV and CDR2 is YYDKDF (reference sequence). The CDR3 runs to 11 residues. The V end lost 8 bases, the J end lost 10 bases, and 14 bases lay between the germline ends. CDR3 region: CATRDGPGAFF. The DNA of the CDR3 is TGTGCCACCCGGGACGGCCCAGGAGCTTTCTTT.

V and J are TRBV12-3 or TRBV12-4 and TRBJ1-2; 9 positions agree with TRBD1. The ends lost 7 bases at V and 7 bases at J; junction bases unmatched: 4. This CDR3 has 12 amino acids. The DNA for the CDR3 is TGTGCCAGCAAATGGACAGGGGCTGGCTACACCTTC. This codes for CASKWTGAGYTF.

The chain's CDR3 is CASSSGLAGGVDNEQFF. DNA for the CDR3: TGTGCCAGCAGTTCCGGACTAGCGGGGGGGGTTGACAATGAGCAGTTCTTC. V and J are TRBV27 and TRBJ2-1; 15 nucleotides match TRBD2. This CDR3 has 17 amino acids. Germline V gives CDR1 MNHEY, CDR2 SMNVEV (reference sequence). The trim removed 4 bases at V and 5 bases at J, leaving 6 bases unmatched.

V and J are TRBV20-1 and TRBJ1-4; 9 bases fit TRBD1. The CDR3 covers 13 residues. Germline V gives CDR1 DFQATT, CDR2 SNEGSKA (reference sequence). V was pared by 6 bases and J by 8 bases, with 7 bases of the junction left unmatched. For the CDR3, the DNA is TGCAGTGCCCAGGACAGGGGCAGAGAAAAACTGTTTTTT. Protein: CSAQDRGREKLFF.

The gene calls are TRBV19 and TRBJ1-2; D call uncertain. The germline V gene encodes CDR1 LNHDA and CDR2 SQIVND (reference sequence). This CDR3 is 14 amino acids long. V lost 5 bases and J 3 bases, leaving 13 bases between the germline ends. DNA for the CDR3: TGTGCCAGTAGTTATGACGGGGTCGACTATGGCTACACCTTC. This translates into CASSYDGVDYGYTF. The full variable domain, its missing parts supplied by reference TRBV19 and TRBJ1-2, is DGGITQSPKYLFRKEGQNVTLSCEQNLNHDAMYWYRQDPGQGLRLIYYSQIVNDFQKGDIAEGYSVSREKKESFPLTVTSAQKNPTAFYLCASSYDGVDYGYTFGSGTRLTVV.

The V gene is TRBV20-1, the J gene TRBJ1-1, with TRBD1 matching over 7 bases. With V trimmed by 0 bases and J by 1 base, 5 bases remained unmatched. CDR3 length: 15 residues. From germline, CDR1 is DFQATT and CDR2 SNEGSKA (reference sequence). This CDR3 is CSARDPRQGNTEAFF. The CDR3 bases are TGCAGTGCTAGAGATCCCCGACAGGGGAACACTGAAGCTTTCTTT.

The CDR3 coding sequence is TGTGCCAGCAGCTTAGAGGGCGGGGGGGCCTACGAGCAGTACTTC. It translates to CASSLEGGGAYEQYF. The J gene is TRBJ2-7, the V gene TRBV7-8; 9 positions match TRBD2. The CDR3 sequence is 15 residues long. V lost 1 base to trimming and J lost 2 bases; unmatched junction nucleotides: 3. The germline CDR1 and CDR2 sequences are SGHVS and FQNEAQ.

This clonotype was picked up one time. V usage is TRBV6-1 and J usage is TRBJ1-6, with unresolved D. The V end lost 6 bases, the J end lost 6 bases, and 12 bases lay between the germline ends. Germline CDR1 and CDR2: MNHNS and SASEGT. This CDR3 region has 14 residues. The chain's CDR3 is CASSPGSGNSPLHF. The CDR3 region has the DNA TGTGCCAGCAGCCCGGGGTCGGGTAATTCACCCCTCCACTTT.

This clonotype was seen only a few times. The rearrangement uses TRBV6-1 and TRBJ1-5; 8 bases are a match to TRBD1. CDR3 length equals 14 residues. Looked up from germline, CDR1 is MNHNS and CDR2 is SASEGT. V shed 6 bases, J shed 6 bases, and the junction held 7 bases outside the gene matches. CDR3: CASRPAGGGQPQHF. The DNA of the CDR3 is TGTGCCAGCAGGCCCGCAGGGGGCGGTCAGCCCCAGCATTTT.

V is TRBV12-3 or TRBV12-4 and J is TRBJ1-2; 7 nucleotides match TRBD1. The V gene end was trimmed by 0 bases and the J gene end by 8 bases; junction bases not matched to a gene: 9. This CDR3 comprises 15 residues. The chain's CDR3 is CASSLAGQATRGYTF. The CDR3 nucleotides read TGTGCCAGCAGTTTAGCTGGACAGGCCACTCGGGGCTACACCTTC.

The V and J genes are TRBV6-1 and TRBJ2-1, with 12 bases aligning to TRBD2. Trimming at V came to 0 bases and at J to 4 bases, leaving 7 bases not matched to a gene. The length of the CDR3 is 18 residues. Germline lookup yields CDR1 MNHNS and CDR2 SASEGT. The CDR3 DNA is TGTGCCAGCAGTGAAGCGAAGACTAGCGGGGGTCTGTACAATGAGCAGTTCTTC. It encodes CASSEAKTSGGLYNEQFF.

This rearrangement joins TRBV5-5 to TRBJ2-1; TRBD2 matches 13 bases. CDR3 size: 15 residues. The trim removed 4 bases at V and 6 bases at J, leaving 4 bases unmatched. Germline V lookup: CDR1 SGHKS, CDR2 YYEKEE (reference sequence). The CDR3 nucleotides are TGTGCCAGCAGCCTGGGACTAGCGGGACTCAATGAGCAGTTCTTC. Its translation: CASSLGLAGLNEQFF.